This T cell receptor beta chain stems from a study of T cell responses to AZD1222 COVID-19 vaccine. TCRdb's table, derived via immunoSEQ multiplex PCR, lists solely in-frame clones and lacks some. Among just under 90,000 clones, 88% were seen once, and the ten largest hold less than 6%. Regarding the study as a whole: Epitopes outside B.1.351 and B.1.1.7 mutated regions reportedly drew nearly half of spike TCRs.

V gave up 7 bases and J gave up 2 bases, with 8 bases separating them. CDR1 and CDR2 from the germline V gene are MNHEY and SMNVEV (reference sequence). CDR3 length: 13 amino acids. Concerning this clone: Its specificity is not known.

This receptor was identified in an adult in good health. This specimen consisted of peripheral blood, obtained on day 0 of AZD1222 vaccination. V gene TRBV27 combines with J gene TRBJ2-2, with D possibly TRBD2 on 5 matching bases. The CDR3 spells CASTRGNTGELFF. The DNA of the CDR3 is TGTGCCAGCACTCGGGGAAACACCGGGGAGCTGTTTTTT.